This T cell receptor beta chain was retrieved from a study of cytomegalovirus exposure and HLA in healthy donors. The CDR3 has 12 residues. The V end lost 8 bases, the J end lost 1 base, and 8 bases lay between the germline ends. Germline V gene data show CDR1 as MDHEN and CDR2 as SYDVKM. The PCR had 60 Vbeta and 13 Jbeta primers. Using immunoSEQ multiplex PCR, the repertoire was profiled, and TCRdb retains in-frame clones only, with some absent. The sample is made up of around 75,000 clones, and the top ten hold around 1.6% of it. The chain has TRBV28 and TRBJ1-1; D is unresolved. The sample was PBMCs. The clonotype was recovered from an older woman in good health and CMV-seronegative. The CDR3 DNA is TGTGCCAGCGAAGAGAGGAACACTGAAGCTTTCTTT. Protein: CASEERNTEAFF.